Included here is one TCR beta chain sequence, with context. What it recognizes is unknown. Per the germline V gene, CDR1 is SEHNR and CDR2 is FQNEAQ (reference sequence). V dropped 5 bases and J dropped 0; count of bases not matched to a gene: 12. The CDR3 loop spans 17 amino acids. These data are taken from a study of cytomegalovirus exposure and HLA in healthy donors. General study points: Several of the most significant clusters appeared, in a later analysis, to be linked to common viral pathogens.

Samples came from healthy bone marrow donors. When sampled, the donors appeared nominally healthy, though they likely had unrecorded immune exposures. The PCR made use of 60 Vbeta and 13 Jbeta primers. Libraries were prepared by immunoSEQ multiplex PCR; TCRdb keeps only in-frame clonotypes and omits some of them. The table lists 100,000 to 150,000 clones, 80% of them singletons, with 1% in the top ten. V is TRBV7-9 and J is TRBJ1-1; 7 bases line up with TRBD1. The sample consisted of PBMCs. This clonotype was obtained from a man between 40 and 49 years old in good health and CMV-seronegative. CDR3 amino acids: CASSHPSRGSLNTEAFF. The CDR3 DNA is TGTGCCAGCAGCCACCCCAGCAGGGGGTCACTGAACACTGAAGCTTTCTTT.